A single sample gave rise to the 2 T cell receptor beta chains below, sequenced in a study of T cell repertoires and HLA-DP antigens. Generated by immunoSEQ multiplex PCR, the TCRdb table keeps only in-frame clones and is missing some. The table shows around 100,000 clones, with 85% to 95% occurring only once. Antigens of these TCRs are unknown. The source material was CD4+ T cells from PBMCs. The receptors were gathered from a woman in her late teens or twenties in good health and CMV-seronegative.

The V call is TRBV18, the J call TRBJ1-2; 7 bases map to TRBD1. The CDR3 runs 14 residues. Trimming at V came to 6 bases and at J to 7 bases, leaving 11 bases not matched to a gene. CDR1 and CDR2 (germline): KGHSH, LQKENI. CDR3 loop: CASSHERGQGGYTF. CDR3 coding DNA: TGTGCCAGCTCCCACGAGAGGGGGCAGGGTGGCTACACCTTC.

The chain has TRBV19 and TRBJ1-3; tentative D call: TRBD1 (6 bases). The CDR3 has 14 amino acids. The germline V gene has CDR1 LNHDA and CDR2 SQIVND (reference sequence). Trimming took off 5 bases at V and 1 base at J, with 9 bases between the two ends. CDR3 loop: CASSVTGSGNTIYF. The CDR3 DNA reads TGTGCCAGTAGTGTTACAGGGTCTGGAAACACCATATATTTT.